Listed here is a single TCR beta chain. Its antigen is currently unknown. The data originate from a study of graft-versus-host responses after intestinal transplantation. Study background: Transplants were multivisceral, liver-intestinal, or isolated intestinal. Recipients across the board were started on anti-thymocyte globulin induction, then kept on tacrolimus and steroids for approximately three years.

Study-level points and caveats: Recipient marrow contained GvH clones, some of which appeared first in ileum or blood.

Germline assignment: CDR1 SNHLY and CDR2 FYNNEI. This CDR3 has 13 residues. The V and J ends lost 6 bases and 4 bases, in that order; junction bases with no gene match: 3. Method: immunoSEQ multiplex PCR; TCRdb's copy keeps in-frame clones and lacks some. The table has some 130,000 clones, roughly 93% seen once; the top ten hold around 0.12%. The genes are TRBV2 and TRBJ1-2, with TRBD1 matching over 9 bases. This TCR was sampled from a human donor who received an intestinal transplant. The sequencing used unstimulated CD4+ T cells sorted from spleen or lymph node cells, collected before intestinal transplant. The CDR3 protein is CASRGDRAYGYTF. The CDR3 DNA reads as TGTGCCAGCAGGGGGGACAGGGCCTATGGCTACACCTTC.